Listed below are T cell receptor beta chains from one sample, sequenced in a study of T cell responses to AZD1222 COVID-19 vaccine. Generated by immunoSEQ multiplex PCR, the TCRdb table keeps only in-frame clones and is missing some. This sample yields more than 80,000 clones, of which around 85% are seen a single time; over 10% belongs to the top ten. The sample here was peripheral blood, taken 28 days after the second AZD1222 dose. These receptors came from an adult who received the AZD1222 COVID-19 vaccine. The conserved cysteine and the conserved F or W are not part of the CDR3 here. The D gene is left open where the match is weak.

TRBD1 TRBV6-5 ASSSTGQGASEAF
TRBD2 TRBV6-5 ASPGLAGGVGELF
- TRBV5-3 ARSPGGSHMNTEAF
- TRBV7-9 ASSLEGQPQH
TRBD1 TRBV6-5 ASSYWTGTYEQY
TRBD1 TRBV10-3 ATSGTGASPLH
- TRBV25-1 ASSEPRGGSYNEQF
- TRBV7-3 ASSLGQSTGELF
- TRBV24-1 AASIGGVGYNSPLH
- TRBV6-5 ASSYAPGAYNEKLF
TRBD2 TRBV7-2 ASSRDYTNTGELF